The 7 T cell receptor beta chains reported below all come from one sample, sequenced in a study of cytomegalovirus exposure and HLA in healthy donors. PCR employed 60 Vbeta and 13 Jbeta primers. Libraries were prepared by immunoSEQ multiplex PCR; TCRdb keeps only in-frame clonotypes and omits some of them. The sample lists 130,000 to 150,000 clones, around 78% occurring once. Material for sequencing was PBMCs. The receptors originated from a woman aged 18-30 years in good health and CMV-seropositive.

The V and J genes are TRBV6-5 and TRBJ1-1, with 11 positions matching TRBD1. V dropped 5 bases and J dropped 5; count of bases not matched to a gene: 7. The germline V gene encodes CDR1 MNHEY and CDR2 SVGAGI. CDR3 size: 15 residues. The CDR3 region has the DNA TGTGCCAGCAGTAAGACCGGGACAGGGGGGACTGAAGCTTTCTTT. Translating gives CASSKTGTGGTEAFF.

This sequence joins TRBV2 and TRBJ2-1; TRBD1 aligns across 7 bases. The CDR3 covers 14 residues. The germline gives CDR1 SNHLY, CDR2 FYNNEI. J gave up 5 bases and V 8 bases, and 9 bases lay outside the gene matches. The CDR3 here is CASLTGESDNEQFF. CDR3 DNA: TGTGCCAGCCTAACAGGGGAATCCGACAATGAGCAGTTCTTC.

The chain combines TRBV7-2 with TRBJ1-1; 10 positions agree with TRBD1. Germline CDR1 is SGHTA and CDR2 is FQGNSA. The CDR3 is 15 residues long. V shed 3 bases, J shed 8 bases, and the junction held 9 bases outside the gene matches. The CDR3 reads CASSFRDRGEREAFF. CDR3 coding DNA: TGTGCCAGCAGCTTCCGGGACAGGGGTGAGAGGGAAGCTTTCTTT.

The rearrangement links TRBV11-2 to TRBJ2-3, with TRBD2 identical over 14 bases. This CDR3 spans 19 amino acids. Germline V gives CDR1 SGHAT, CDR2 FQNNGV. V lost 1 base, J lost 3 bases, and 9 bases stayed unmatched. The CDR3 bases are TGTGCCAGCAGCTTAGGACTAGCGGGGGGGCCCCGGAAGACAGATACGCAGTATTTT. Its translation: CASSLGLAGGPRKTDTQYF.

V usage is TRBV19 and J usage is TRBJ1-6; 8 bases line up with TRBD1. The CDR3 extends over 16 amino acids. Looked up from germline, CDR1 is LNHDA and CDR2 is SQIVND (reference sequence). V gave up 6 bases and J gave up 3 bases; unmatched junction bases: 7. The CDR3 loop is CASSHRTGLYNSPLHF. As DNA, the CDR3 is TGTGCCAGTAGCCATCGGACAGGGCTCTATAATTCACCCCTCCACTTT.

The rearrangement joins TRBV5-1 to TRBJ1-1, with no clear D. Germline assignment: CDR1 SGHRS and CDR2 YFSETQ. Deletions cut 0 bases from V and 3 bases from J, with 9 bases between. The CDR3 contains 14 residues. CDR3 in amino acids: CASSLAPGDTEAFF. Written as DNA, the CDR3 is TGCGCCAGCAGCTTGGCCCCCGGGGACACTGAAGCTTTCTTT. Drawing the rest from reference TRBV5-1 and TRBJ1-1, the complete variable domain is KAGVTQTPRYLIKTRGQQVTLSCSPISGHRSVSWYQQTPGQGLQFLFEYFSETQRNKGNFPGRFSGRQFSNSRSEMNVSTLELGDSALYLCASSLAPGDTEAFFGQGTRLTVV.

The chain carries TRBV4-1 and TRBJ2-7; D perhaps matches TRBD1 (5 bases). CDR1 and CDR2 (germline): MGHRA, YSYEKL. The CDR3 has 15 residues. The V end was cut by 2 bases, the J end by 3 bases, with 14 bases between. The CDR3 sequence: CASSQKLTALYEQYF. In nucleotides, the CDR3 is TGCGCCAGCAGCCAAAAGTTGACAGCCCTCTACGAGCAGTACTTC.